The entry below gives a single T cell receptor (beta chain) sequence along with its context. This specimen comes from a study of blood T cell repertoires in COVID-19. Looking at the study overall: Italy, Spain and the United States were the sources of the convalescent and acute COVID-19 samples. PBMCs, B-cell-depleted T cells, or T cells provided the cDNA or gDNA that made up the material.

V was cut by 1 base and J by 4 bases, with 16 bases left in between. This CDR3 spans 15 amino acids. Germline values: CDR1 SQVTM, CDR2 ANQGSEA. As processed by the authors: Estimation of nucleated cell counts relied on the amplification of reference gene primers. Method: immunoSEQ multiplex PCR; TCRdb's copy keeps in-frame clones and lacks some. V, J and clone size are those of that table, while D and trimming were read from the DNA. The repertoire holds some 80,000 clones, 80% to 90% seen once, with 20% to 25% in the top ten. The material sequenced was peripheral blood. The TCR originated in a woman in her forties or fifties with acute or convalescent COVID-19. The chain recombines TRBV29-1 with TRBJ1-1; possibly TRBD1 for D (5 bases). Here the CDR3 DNA reads TGCAGCGTTGAAGGGGGCCAGGGTGGATTCACTGAAGCTTTCTTT. Protein sequence: CSVEGGQGGFTEAFF.